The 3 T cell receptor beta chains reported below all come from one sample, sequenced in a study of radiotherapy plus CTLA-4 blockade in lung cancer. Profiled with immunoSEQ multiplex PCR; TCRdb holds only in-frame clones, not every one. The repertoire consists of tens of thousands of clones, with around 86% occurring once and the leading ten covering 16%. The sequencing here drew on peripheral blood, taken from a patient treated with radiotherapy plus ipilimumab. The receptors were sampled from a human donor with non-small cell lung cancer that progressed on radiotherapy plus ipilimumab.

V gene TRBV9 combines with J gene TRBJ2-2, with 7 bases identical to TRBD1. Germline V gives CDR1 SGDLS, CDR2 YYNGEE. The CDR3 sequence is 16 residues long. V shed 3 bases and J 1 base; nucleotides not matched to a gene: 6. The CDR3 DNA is TGTGCCAGCAGCGCTTGGGACAGCCTGAACACCGGGGAGCTGTTTTTT. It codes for CASSAWDSLNTGELFF.

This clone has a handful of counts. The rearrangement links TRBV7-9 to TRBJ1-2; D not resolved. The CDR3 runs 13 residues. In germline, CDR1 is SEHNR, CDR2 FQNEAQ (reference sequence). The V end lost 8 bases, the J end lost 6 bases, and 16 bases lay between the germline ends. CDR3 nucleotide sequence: TGTGCCAGCGAGGTAGGAACCAACCATGGCTACACCTTC. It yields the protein CASEVGTNHGYTF.

CDR3 DNA sequence: TGTGCCAGCAGCTCCCCGGGACAGGGGTTCTACGAGCAGTACTTC. Amino acid sequence: CASSSPGQGFYEQYF. J is TRBJ2-7 and V is TRBV7-9; 10 bases line up with TRBD1. Unmatched junction bases numbered 6, after V lost 4 bases and J lost 3 bases. Germline CDR1 is SEHNR and CDR2 is FQNEAQ (reference sequence). This CDR3 is 15 amino acids long.